This TCR beta chain was recovered during a study of patients and donors after allogeneic stem cell transplantation. The germline CDR1 and CDR2 sequences are MDHEN and SYDVKM. There are 14 residues in the CDR3. Trimming pared 8 bases from V and 10 bases from J, leaving 23 bases between. At least ten counts were recorded for this clonotype. TCRdb re-analysed the RT-PCR reads in MiXCR, keeping a single row per CDR3 protein. Of approximately 20,000 distinct CDR3 sequences detected, around 5% appear once; the ten largest clones hold 35% to 45%. The receptor comes from a human donor who was either an allogeneic HSCT recipient or a stem cell or donor lymphocyte infusion donor (not recorded which). It is not recorded whose cells these are; they may come from a transplant donor. The genes are TRBV28 and TRBJ1-1; D might be TRBD1 (5 bases). The sequenced material came from blood, either unsorted or a sorted T cell fraction (not recorded which). Written as DNA, the CDR3 is TGTGCCAGCCGGACGGGACGGTCCTTGGCGGGAGCTTTCTTT. Translated, it gives CASRTGRSLAGAFF. Drawing the rest from reference TRBV28 and TRBJ1-1, the complete variable domain is DVKVTQSSRYLVKRTGEKVFLECVQDMDHENMFWYRQDPGLGLRLIYFSYDVKMKEKGDIPEGYSVSREKKERFSLILESASTNQTSMYLCASRTGRSLAGAFFGQGTRLTVV.